This record concerns one T cell receptor beta chain sequence. V gave up 1 base and J gave up 4 bases; unmatched junction bases: 6. The germline V gene has CDR1 SGHAT and CDR2 FQNNGV. The CDR3 has 16 residues. Sequencing used immunoSEQ multiplex PCR; TCRdb keeps in-frame clones, though not all of them. The sample lists over 200,000 clones, roughly 90% occurring once. The data are from a study of blood T cell repertoires in COVID-19. Sequencing was done on a sample of PBMCs or T cells enriched from blood (not recorded which). This TCR was recovered from a man aged 25-40 years who had been exposed to COVID-19. The chain uses TRBV11-2 and TRBJ2-1; 8 bases align to TRBD2. The CDR3 nucleotides are TGTGCCAGCAGCTTAGTGGCGGGGGGAGTATACAATGAGCAGTTCTTC. Translated: CASSLVAGGVYNEQFF. Full variable domain (remainder filled in from reference TRBV11-2 and TRBJ2-1): EAGVAQSPRYKIIEKRQSVAFWCNPISGHATLYWYQQILGQGPKLLIQFQNNGVVDDSQLPKDRFSAERLKGVDSTLKIQPAKLEDSAVYLCASSLVAGGVYNEQFFGPGTRLTVL.